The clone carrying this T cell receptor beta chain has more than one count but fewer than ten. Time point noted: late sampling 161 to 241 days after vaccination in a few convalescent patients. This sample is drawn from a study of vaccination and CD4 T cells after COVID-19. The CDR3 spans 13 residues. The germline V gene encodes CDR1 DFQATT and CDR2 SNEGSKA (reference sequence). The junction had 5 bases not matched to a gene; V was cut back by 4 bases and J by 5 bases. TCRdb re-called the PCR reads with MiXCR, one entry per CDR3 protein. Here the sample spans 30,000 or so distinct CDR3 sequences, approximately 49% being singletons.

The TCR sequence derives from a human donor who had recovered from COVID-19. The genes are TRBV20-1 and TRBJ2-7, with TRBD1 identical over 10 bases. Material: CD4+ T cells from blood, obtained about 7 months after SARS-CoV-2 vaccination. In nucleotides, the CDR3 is TGCAGTGCTAAGGGACAGGGGATCCACGAGCAGTACTTC. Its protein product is CSAKGQGIHEQYF.